This TCR beta chain was recovered during a study of OX40 agonist ivuxolimab in advanced cancers. For the study in its entirety: Ivuxolimab was a fully human IgG2 agonistic monoclonal antibody targeting the costimulatory receptor OX40 (CD134). Intravenous ivuxolimab was administered to patients every 2 weeks at six dose levels: 0.01, 0.1, 0.3, 1.5, 3 and 10 mg/kg. Of the 52 patients in dose escalation, some 20 had hepatocellular carcinoma, roughly 15 had melanoma, 9 had renal cell carcinoma and 9 had head and neck cancer. In the dose-escalation cohort, nearly 85% of patients were male, and the mean age was around 65 years with a range of roughly 20 to 79. Prior anti-PD-1, anti-PD-L1 or anti-CTLA-4 therapy was permitted, and roughly two fifths of dose-escalation patients had received checkpoint inhibitors. Three dose-escalation patients achieved partial responses, one with hepatocellular carcinoma and two with cutaneous melanoma. Peripheral TCRbeta sequencing aimed to test whether ivuxolimab altered TCR sequence diversity and caused clonal T-cell expansion. The monotherapy dose-escalation portion (N ≈ 50 patients) of the phase I ivuxolimab trial is reported in the paper.

V and J are truncated by 5 bases and 7 bases respectively, leaving an intervening sequence of 11 bases. The germline V gene (reference sequence) supplies CDR1 SSHAT and CDR2 FNYEAQ. Spanning cysteine to phenylalanine, the CDR3 consists of 13 amino acids. The sequence is cut down to CDR3 DNA, 39 bases in frame from base 1. Genomic DNA was isolated from the sorted cells so that the TCRbeta CDR3 region could be sequenced. TCRbeta CDR3 regions were sequenced using the immunoSEQ Assay. Drawn from immuneACCESS, this table holds only the in-frame rearrangements with V and J called that TCRdb kept. Clones are partly lost; checked studies trace under half to an unresolved V gene and leave the rest unexplained. This sample gives roughly 40,000 clones in total; 88% of them show up just once. Roughly 18% of the sample rests with the top ten. Beyond this particular receptor, the publication reports: Clonal expansion of both CD4+ and CD8+ blood T cells was observed from baseline to week 6 at doses 0.1 to 3.0 mg/kg. On average, CD8+ T cells showed more expanded clones than CD4+ T cells after ivuxolimab. Low levels of normalized T-cell clonal expansion were also shown by some nonresponding patients. In partial responders in the 0.1-3.0 mg/kg groups, normalized peripheral clonal expansion was found to be among the lowest, especially among CD8+ T cells. Which antigens the clonally expanded peripheral T cells were specific for was not determined.

To note about this clone: Its antigen target is currently unknown. No much larger clone is present one base from it, and per-base qualities are unavailable.

The trial excluded patients who had a history of autoimmune disease or were on systemic immunosuppression. Peripheral blood for TCR sequencing was collected from all dose cohorts at baseline, on cycle 4 day 1, and on cycle 7 day 1. The samples were drawn from a first-in-human, open-label, multicenter phase I dose-escalation trial of ivuxolimab. Adults with locally advanced or metastatic melanoma, renal cell carcinoma, hepatocellular carcinoma or head and neck squamous cell carcinoma were enrolled in the trial. CD4+ and CD8+ T cells were sorted separately from peripheral blood before TCR sequencing.

The sequence came from an adult with an advanced solid tumor such as melanoma, head and neck, liver or kidney cancer. The sequence links TRBV7-7 to TRBJ2-2; no D gene call is confident. The starting material was CD4+ or CD8+ T cells sorted from blood, obtained in a trial of the OX40 agonist ivuxolimab. The sequenced DNA is TGTGCCAGCAGCACCCCCGGAGTCGGGGAGCTGTTTTTT. Translated, it gives CASSTPGVGELFF.